This T cell receptor beta chain was recorded in a study of radiotherapy plus CTLA-4 blockade in lung cancer. Here immunoSEQ multiplex PCR was the method, and the copy in TCRdb shows in-frame clones only, minus some. The sample has just over 60,000 clones, approximately 80% seen once; the top ten hold less than 5.5%. The CDR3 covers 15 residues. With 4 bases clipped from V and 4 bases from J, the junction kept 10 bases outside the gene matches. Germline-derived CDR1 and CDR2 are SGHRS and YFSETQ. The rearrangement uses TRBV5-1 and TRBJ1-1; 7 positions agree with TRBD1. The clonotype comes from a human donor with non-small cell lung cancer who had a complete response to radiotherapy plus ipilimumab. The sequencing used peripheral blood, collected from a patient treated with radiotherapy plus ipilimumab. Written as DNA, the CDR3 is TGCGCCAGCAGCCGAGGGTCAGGGGGTGGCACTGAAGCTTTCTTT. Its translation is CASSRGSGGGTEAFF.